The clone carrying this T cell receptor beta chain was observed a few times. CDR1 is LGHNA, CDR2 YNFKEQ, per germline. The CDR3 is 17 residues long. The J segment lost 0 bases and the V segment lost 0 bases, leaving 7 bases of the junction unmatched. The entry originates in a study of T cells in tuberculosis. Produced via immunoSEQ multiplex PCR; TCRdb's table is partial and in-frame only. The table includes tens of thousands of clones, roughly 90% detected once. Thawed, overnight-rested PBMC were stained with GMM-loaded CD1B tetramer, viability dye and anti-CD3, then sorted. CD1B tetramers were loaded with Rhodococcus equi-derived C32 glucose monomycolate.

This TCR was sampled from an adult woman with latent tuberculosis. Sequenced sample: CD1b-GMM tetramer-negative cells sorted from PBMCs. The V and J genes are TRBV4-2 and TRBJ1-2; 7 bases map to TRBD1. The CDR3 is CASSQDYRGWTNYGYTF. For the CDR3, the DNA is TGTGCCAGCAGCCAAGATTACAGGGGCTGGACTAACTATGGCTACACCTTC.